This record looks at one T cell receptor beta chain sequence and its context. The data stem from a study of T cells after posttransplantation cyclophosphamide. The CDR3 extends over 15 amino acids. V dropped 2 bases and J dropped 6; count of bases not matched to a gene: 8. Germline V lookup: CDR1 LGHNA, CDR2 YNFKEQ. TCRdb's copy holds only in-frame clones and misses some; the assay was immunoSEQ multiplex PCR. This sample has 35,000 to 50,000 clones; about nine tenths occur once, and the top ten carry about 2.5%. Cyclophosphamide on days +3 and +4 followed busulfan-fludarabine conditioning and a marrow graft.

The TCR sequence derives from a male patient in his sixties or seventies who received an allogeneic stem cell transplant from a related donor and was CMV-positive. Some T cells may be supplied by the graft donor. The chain joins TRBV4-2 to TRBJ1-1; the match to TRBD1 covers 8 bases. Sequences were derived from PBMCs, sampled around 60 days after allogeneic stem cell transplant with posttransplant cyclophosphamide. CDR3 loop: CASSQQGARGSEAFF. The CDR3, as DNA: TGTGCCAGCAGCCAACAGGGGGCGCGAGGGTCTGAAGCTTTCTTT.